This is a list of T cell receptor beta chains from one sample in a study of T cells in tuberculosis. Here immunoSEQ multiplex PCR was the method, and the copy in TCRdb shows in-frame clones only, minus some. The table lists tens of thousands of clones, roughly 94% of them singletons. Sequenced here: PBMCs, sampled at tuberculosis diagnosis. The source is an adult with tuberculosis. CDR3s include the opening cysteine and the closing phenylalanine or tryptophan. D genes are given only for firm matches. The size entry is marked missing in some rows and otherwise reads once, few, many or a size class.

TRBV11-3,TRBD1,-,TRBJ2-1,CASSTGQGRLNEQFF,TGTGCCAGCAGCACGGGACAGGGGAGGCTGAATGAGCAGTTCTTC
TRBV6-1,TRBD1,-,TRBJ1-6,CATLVRTGRRSPLHF,TGTGCCACCCTCGTAAGGACAGGGAGAAGATCACCCCTCCACTTT
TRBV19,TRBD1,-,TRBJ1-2,CASSIGDRGPGYTF,TGTGCCAGTAGTATAGGGGACAGGGGGCCTGGCTACACCTTC
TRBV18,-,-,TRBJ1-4,CASSPPGATNEKLFF,TGTGCCAGCTCACCACCGGGAGCAACTAATGAAAAACTGTTTTTT
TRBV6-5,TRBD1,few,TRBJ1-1,CASSPTGFPEAFF,TGTGCCAGCAGTCCGACAGGGTTCCCTGAAGCTTTCTTT
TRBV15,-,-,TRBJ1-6,CATSRDRLQVNSPLHF,TGTGCCACCAGCAGAGATCGTCTACAGGTTAATTCACCCCTCCACTTT
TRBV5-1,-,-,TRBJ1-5,CASSLDGGVGQPQHF,TGCGCCAGCAGCTTGGATGGGGGCGTCGGTCAGCCCCAGCATTTT
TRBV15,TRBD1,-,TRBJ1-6,CATSRDRGSYNSPLHF,TGTGCCACCAGCAGGGACAGGGGGTCCTATAATTCACCCCTCCACTTT
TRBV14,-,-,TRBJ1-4,CASSPTGNNEKLFF,TGTGCCAGCAGCCCAACAGGGAATAATGAAAAACTGTTTTTT
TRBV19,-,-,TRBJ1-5,CASTPSASQREGRHF,TGTGCCAGTACCCCTTCAGCCTCCCAACGGGAGGGGAGGCATTTT
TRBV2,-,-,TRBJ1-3,CASSQTGWSGNTIYF,TGTGCCAGCAGTCAAACAGGGTGGTCTGGAAACACCATATATTTT
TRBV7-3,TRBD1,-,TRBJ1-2,CASSLTGTDYGYTF,TGTGCCAGCAGCTTAACTGGGACAGATTATGGCTACACCTTC
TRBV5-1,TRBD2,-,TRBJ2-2,CASSLIPPGLAAGELFF,TGCGCCAGCAGCTTGATTCCCCCGGGACTAGCTGCCGGGGAGCTGTTTTTT
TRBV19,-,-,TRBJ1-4,CASTLDISTNEKLFF,TGTGCCAGTACCCTGGACATTTCAACTAATGAAAAACTGTTTTTT
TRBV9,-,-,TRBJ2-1,CASSVSRTTNEQFF,TGTGCCAGCAGCGTATCTAGGACAACAAATGAGCAGTTCTTC
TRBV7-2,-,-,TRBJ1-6,CASSLTGINSPLHF,TGTGCCAGCAGCTTGACAGGAATTAATTCACCCCTCCACTTT
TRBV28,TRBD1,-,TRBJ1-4,CASRGGDRGKEKLFF,TGTGCCAGCCGTGGAGGGGACAGGGGAAAGGAAAAACTGTTTTTT
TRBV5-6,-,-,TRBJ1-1,CASSLDGRAEAFF,TGTGCCAGCAGCTTGGACGGGCGGGCTGAAGCTTTCTTT
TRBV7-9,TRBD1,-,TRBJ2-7,CASSLRDRDFSEQYF,TGTGCCAGCAGCCTCCGGGACAGGGATTTCAGTGAGCAGTACTTC
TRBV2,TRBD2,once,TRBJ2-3,CASRTFSGGTDTQYF,TGTGCCAGCAGAACTTTTAGCGGGGGCACAGATACGCAGTATTTT
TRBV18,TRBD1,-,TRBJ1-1,CASSPTTGNGGRTEAFF,TGTGCCAGCTCACCGACGACAGGGAACGGAGGGAGGACTGAAGCTTTCTTT
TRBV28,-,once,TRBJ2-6,CASSRKGFGANVLTF,TGTGCCAGCAGCCGGAAGGGGTTTGGGGCCAACGTCCTGACTTTC
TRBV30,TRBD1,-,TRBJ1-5,CAWSAGVYRGHNQPQHF,TGTGCCTGGAGTGCCGGCGTTTACAGGGGGCACAATCAGCCCCAGCATTTT
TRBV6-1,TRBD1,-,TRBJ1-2,CASSGDRGDGYTF,TGTGCCAGCAGTGGGGACAGGGGGGATGGCTACACCTTC
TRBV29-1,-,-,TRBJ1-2,CSVVSGYGYTF,TGCAGCGTTGTTTCGGGATATGGCTACACCTTC
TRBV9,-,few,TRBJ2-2,CASSPREFREAGELFF,TGTGCCAGCAGCCCCCGTGAGTTCCGGGAAGCCGGGGAGCTGTTTTTT
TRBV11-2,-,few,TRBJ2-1,CATRGVEQFF,TGTGCCACGCGGGGAGTCGAGCAGTTCTTC
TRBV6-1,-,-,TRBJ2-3,CASSQQGRVTDTQYF,TGTGCCAGCAGTCAACAGGGTAGGGTGACAGATACGCAGTATTTT